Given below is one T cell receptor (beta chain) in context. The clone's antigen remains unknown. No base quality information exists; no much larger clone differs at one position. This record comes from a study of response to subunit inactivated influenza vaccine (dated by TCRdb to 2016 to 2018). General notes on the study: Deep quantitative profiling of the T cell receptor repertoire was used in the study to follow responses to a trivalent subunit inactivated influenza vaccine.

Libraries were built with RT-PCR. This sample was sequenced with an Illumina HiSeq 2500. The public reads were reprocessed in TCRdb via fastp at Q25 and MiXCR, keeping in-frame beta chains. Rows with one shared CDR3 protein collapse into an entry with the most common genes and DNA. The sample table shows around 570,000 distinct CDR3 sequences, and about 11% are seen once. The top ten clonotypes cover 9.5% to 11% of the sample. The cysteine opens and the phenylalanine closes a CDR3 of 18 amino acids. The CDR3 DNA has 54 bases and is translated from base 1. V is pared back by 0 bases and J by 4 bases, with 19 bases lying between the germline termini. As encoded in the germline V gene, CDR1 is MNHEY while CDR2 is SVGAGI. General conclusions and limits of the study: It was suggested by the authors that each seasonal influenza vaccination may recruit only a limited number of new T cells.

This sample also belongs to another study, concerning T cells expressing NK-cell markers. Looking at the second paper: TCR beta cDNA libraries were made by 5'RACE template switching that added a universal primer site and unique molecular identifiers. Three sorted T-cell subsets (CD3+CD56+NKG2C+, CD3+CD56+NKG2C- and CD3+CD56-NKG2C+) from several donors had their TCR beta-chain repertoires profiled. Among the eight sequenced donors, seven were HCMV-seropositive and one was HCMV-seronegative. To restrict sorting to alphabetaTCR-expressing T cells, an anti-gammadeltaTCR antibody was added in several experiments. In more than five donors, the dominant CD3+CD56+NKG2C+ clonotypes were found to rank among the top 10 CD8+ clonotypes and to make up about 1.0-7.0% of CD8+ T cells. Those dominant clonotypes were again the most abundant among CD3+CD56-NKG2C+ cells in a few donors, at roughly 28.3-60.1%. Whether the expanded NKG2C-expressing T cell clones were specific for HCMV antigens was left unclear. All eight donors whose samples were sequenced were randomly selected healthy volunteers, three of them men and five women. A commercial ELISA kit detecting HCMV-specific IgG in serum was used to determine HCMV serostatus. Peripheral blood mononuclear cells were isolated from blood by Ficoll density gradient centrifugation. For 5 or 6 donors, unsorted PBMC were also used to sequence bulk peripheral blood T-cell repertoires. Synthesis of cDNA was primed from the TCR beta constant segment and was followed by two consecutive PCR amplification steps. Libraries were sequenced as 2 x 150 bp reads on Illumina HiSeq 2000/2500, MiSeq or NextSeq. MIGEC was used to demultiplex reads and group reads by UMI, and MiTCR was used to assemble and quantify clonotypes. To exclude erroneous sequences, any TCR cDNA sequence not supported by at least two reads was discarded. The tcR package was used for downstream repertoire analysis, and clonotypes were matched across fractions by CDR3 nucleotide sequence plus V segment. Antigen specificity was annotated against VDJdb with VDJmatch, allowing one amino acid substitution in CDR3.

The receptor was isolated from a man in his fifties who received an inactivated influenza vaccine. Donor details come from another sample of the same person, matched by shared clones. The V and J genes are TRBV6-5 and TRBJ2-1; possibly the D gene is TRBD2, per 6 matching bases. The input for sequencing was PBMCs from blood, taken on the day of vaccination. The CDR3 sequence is CASSYSGLGVADYNEQFF. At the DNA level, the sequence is TGTGCCAGCAGTTACTCCGGGCTGGGGGTAGCGGATTACAATGAGCAGTTCTTC.